This entry is about one TCR beta chain. The antigen it binds to is not known. Qualities for individual bases were not recorded, and no much larger clone is one base off. These data originate in a study of blood T cell repertoires in COVID-19 (dated by TCRdb to about 2020). For the wider study: The collaborator samples originated in the United States, Italy and Spain and spanned the acute and convalescent phases of COVID-19. The prospective study material was composed of cDNA or gDNA derived from T cells, B-cell-depleted T cells, or PBMCs. Deeply sampled blood TCRbeta repertoires from subjects exposed to, actively infected with, or recovered from COVID-19 were included in the dataset. A freely available public database, intended as a resource for researchers studying the immune response to SARS-CoV-2, is where the repertoires were released. Samples came from the ongoing ImmuneRACE study (first 160 participants) plus 1,254 subjects from 6 global collaborators. Sample metadata almost always included a de-identified subject ID, COVID-19 status, age in years and sex. HLA class I and class II types, where available, came from metadata supplied by the sample provider rather than from assay-based typing.

In the prospective study, participants were roughly 18 to 89 years old, resided in around 25 geographic areas of the United States, and were enrolled through a virtual design. In the prospective study, participants were assigned to cohorts based on the clinical history participants reported in a screening survey and a study questionnaire. Recovered participants in ImmuneRACE Cohort 3 were defined by two consecutive negative NP/OP PCR tests, clearance by a healthcare professional, or resolution of symptoms. In the prospective study, whole blood, serum and a nasopharyngeal or oropharyngeal swab were collected from each participant by mobile phlebotomists. Participants in the prospective study had the option to provide additional blood draws and questionnaires over an approximately 2-month period. Blood samples from the prospective study were shipped frozen or at room temperature prior to DNA extraction.

CDR1 MDHEN and CDR2 SYDVKM were looked up in the germline V gene. The CDR3, from cysteine to phenylalanine, totals 15 residues. Solely the CDR3 DNA is kept, with 45 bases framed from the first base. Trimming takes 5 bases off V and 7 bases off J; junction bases not matched to a gene: 11. Points the paper makes about the study in general: The quantity of clinical and demographic metadata differed by source and by participant and was supplied without curation.

The immunoSEQ Assay, a bias-controlled multiplex PCR, was used to amplify TCRbeta CDR3 regions from genomic DNA. Per the authors' processing: The number of nucleated cells in each sample was estimated from the amplification of reference gene primers within the assay. Sequence reads were collapsed and filtered to measure the absolute abundance of every unique TCRbeta CDR3 rearrangement. For each sample, productive Simpson clonality was calculated by taking the square root of Simpson's diversity index across productive rearrangements. TCRdb took over this immuneACCESS table, retaining in-frame rearrangements with V and J assigned. Such tables are incomplete; in checked studies, under half of the missing clones stem from an unresolved V gene, and the remainder is unexplained. That table is the source of V, J and clone size, and D and trimming were worked out from the DNA. Present in this sample are about 330,000 clones, roughly 90% of which were seen just once. The top ten hold approximately 17% of the sample.

The rearranged segments are TRBV28 and TRBJ1-5; a stretch of 7 junction bases matches TRBD1. The clonotype originates from a woman aged 30 to 39 who had recovered from COVID-19. The sample comprised PBMCs or T cells enriched from blood (not recorded which). DNA sequence: TGTGCCAGCAGTCCCCTATCGACAGGGCTACAGCCCCAGCATTTT. It encodes CASSPLSTGLQPQHF.